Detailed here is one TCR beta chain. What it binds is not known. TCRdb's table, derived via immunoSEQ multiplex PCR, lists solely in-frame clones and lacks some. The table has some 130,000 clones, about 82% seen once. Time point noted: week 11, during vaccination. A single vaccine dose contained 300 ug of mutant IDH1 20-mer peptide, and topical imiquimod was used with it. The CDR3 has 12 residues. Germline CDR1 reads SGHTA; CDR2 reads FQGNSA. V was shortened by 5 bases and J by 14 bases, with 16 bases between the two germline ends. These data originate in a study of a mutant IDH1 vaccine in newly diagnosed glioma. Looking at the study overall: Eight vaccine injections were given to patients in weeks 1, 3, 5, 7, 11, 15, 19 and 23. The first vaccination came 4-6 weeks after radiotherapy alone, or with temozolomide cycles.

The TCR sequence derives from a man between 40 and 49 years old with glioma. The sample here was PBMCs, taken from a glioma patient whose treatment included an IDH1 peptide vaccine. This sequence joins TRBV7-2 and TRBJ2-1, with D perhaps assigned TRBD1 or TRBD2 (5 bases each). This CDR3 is CASSPGPRGKFF. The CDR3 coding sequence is TGTGCCAGCAGCCCAGGGCCAAGAGGGAAGTTCTTC.